The 10 T cell receptor beta chains below all came from one sample that was sequenced in a study of molecular identifiers for immune sequencing clone quantification. From the PCR reads, TCRdb called clonotypes with MiXCR, one entry per CDR3 protein. The sample records approximately 630,000 distinct CDR3 sequences, about 25% being singletons. The sequenced sample was naive CD8+ T cells from blood, with Jurkat cell RNA spiked in. Sample subset: FACS-sorted CD8+CD4-CCR7+CD45RA+ naive T cells. The source of these receptors is a human donor in good health. Some libraries in this study had Jurkat cell RNA spiked in.

About this clonotype itself: At one boundary the junction diverges from the germline segment, which might be a read error. The chain recombines TRBV27 with TRBJ1-1, with D perhaps matching TRBD1 (5 bases). Germline loops: CDR1 MNHEY, CDR2 SMNVEV (reference sequence). The CDR3 has 17 amino acids. CDR3 coding DNA: TGTGCCAGCAGTCCCGCGCGGGGCAGGCACCCGAACACTGGAGCTTTCTTT. Translation gives CASSPARGRHPNTGAFF.

This clonotype was counted between two and nine times. The V and J genes are TRBV6-2 or TRBV6-3 and TRBJ2-7, with TRBD2 identical over 7 bases. With V trimmed by 10 bases and J by 0 bases, 6 bases remained unmatched. The germline gives CDR1 MNHEY, CDR2 SVGEGT. There are 13 residues in the CDR3. The CDR3 protein is CAISREASYEQYF. The CDR3 nucleotides read TGTGCCATCTCTCGGGAGGCCTCCTACGAGCAGTACTTC.

Ten or more counts support this clonotype. Relative to the germline gene, one junction end is altered; a read error may explain this. The V and J genes are TRBV5-1 and TRBJ1-1; D remains unclear. The CDR3 is made up of 13 amino acids. CDR1 and CDR2 from the germline V gene are SGHRS and YFSETQ. CDR3 nucleotides: TGTGCCAGTAGGGCAGGTCCGAACACTGAAGCTTTCTTT. This encodes CASRAGPNTEAFF.

This clonotype was counted between two and nine times. V is TRBV5-1 and J is TRBJ2-7; D remains unclear. CDR3 length: 18 amino acids. Germline loops: CDR1 SGHRS, CDR2 YFSETQ. The V end was cut by 0 bases, the J end by 0 bases, with 19 bases between. The CDR3, as DNA: TGCGCCAGCAGCTTGGCCGAGGTATACCCGTCGAGCTCCTACGAGCAGTACTTC. Protein: CASSLAEVYPSSSYEQYF.

This clonotype has just a few counts. Since a much larger clone is just one base distant, this may be a read error. The chain links TRBV20-1 to TRBJ2-7; D possibly corresponds to TRBD2 (6 bases). In germline, CDR1 is DFQATT, CDR2 SNEGSKA (reference sequence). V lost 0 bases to trimming and J lost 3 bases, with 15 bases between them. The CDR3 runs 15 residues. The CDR3 protein is CSARDRRRGSYEQYF. The CDR3 DNA reads as TGCAGTGCTAGAGATCGGCGGCGGGGAAGCTACGAGCAGTACTTC.

This clonotype was recorded at least ten times. V and J are TRBV7-9 and TRBJ1-3; tentatively, D is TRBD1 (6 bases). V was trimmed by 5 bases and J by 0 bases, leaving 17 bases between them. CDR1 is SEHNR, CDR2 FQNEAQ, per germline (reference sequence). This CDR3 is built from 17 residues. In DNA, the CDR3 is TGTGCCAGCAGCGCCCCGAGGACAGCGAGCTCTGGAAACACCATATATTTT. Residues: CASSAPRTASSGNTIYF. Combining the CDR3 with reference TRBV7-9 and TRBJ1-3 gives the whole variable domain DTGVSQNPRHKITKRGQNVTFRCDPISEHNRLYWYRQTLGQGPEFLTYFQNEAQLEKSRLLSDRFSAERPKGSFSTLEIQRTEQGDSAMYLCASSAPRTASSGNTIYFGEGSWLTVV.

The rearrangement links TRBV10-3 to TRBJ2-1; 9 positions match TRBD1. Looked up from germline, CDR1 is ENHRY and CDR2 is SYGVKD. V was pared by 0 bases and J by 4 bases, with 1 base of the junction left unmatched. This CDR3 contains 15 residues. In DNA, the CDR3 is TGTGCCATCAGTGAGTCGGGACAGGGATACAATGAGCAGTTCTTC. Translating it yields CAISESGQGYNEQFF.

The chain uses TRBV1 and TRBJ2-4; the table's D call TRBD2 went unverified against the DNA. TRBV1 represents a pseudogene. The CDR3 length is 17 residues. The CDR3, as DNA: TGCACCAGCAGCCAAGTGCGGGGGGGTGAAGCCAAAAACACTCAGTACTTC. It codes for CTSSQVRGGEAKNTQYF.

In regard to this clonotype: It differs at one base from a far larger clone, so likely a read error. The chain carries TRBV28 and TRBJ2-3; a possible D gene is TRBD1 (6 bases). Germline-derived CDR1 and CDR2 are MDHEN and SYDVKM. CDR3 length: 12 amino acids. In nucleotides, the CDR3 is TGTGCCAGCAGTTTGAGGACAGATATGCAGTATTTT. Residues: CASSLRTDMQYF.

This clonotype has ten or more counts. The CDR3: CASSFLLTELAKNIQYF. As DNA, the CDR3 is TGTGCCAGCAGTTTTTTATTGACGGAACTAGCCAAAAACATTCAGTACTTC. The chain joins TRBV12-3 or TRBV12-4 to TRBJ2-4; D call uncertain. The CDR3 length is 17 residues. V was trimmed by 3 bases and J by 0 bases, leaving 15 bases between them.